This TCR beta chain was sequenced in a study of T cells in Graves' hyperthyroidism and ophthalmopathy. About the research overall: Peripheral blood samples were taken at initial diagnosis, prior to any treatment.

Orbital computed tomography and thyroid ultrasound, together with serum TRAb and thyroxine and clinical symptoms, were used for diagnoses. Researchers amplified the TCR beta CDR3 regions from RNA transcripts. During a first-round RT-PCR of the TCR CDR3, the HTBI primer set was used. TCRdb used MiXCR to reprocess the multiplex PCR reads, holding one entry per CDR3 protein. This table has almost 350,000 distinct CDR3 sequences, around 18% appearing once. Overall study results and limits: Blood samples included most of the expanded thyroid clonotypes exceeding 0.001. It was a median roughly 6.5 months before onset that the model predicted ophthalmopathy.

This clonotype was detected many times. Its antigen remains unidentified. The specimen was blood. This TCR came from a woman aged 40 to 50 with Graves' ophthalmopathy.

Here the CDR3 reads CASSDVSTEAFF. The CDR3 DNA is TGCGCCAGCAGTGATGTATCTACTGAAGCTTTCTTT. The rearrangement joins TRBV10-1 to TRBJ1-1; D is uncertain. The length of the CDR3 is 12 residues. Germline values: CDR1 WNHNN, CDR2 SYGVQD (reference sequence). V gave up 3 bases and J gave up 5 bases, with 7 bases separating them.